The 19 T cell receptor beta chains below were found in one sample sequenced in a study of OX40 agonist ivuxolimab in advanced cancers. Profiling relied on immunoSEQ multiplex PCR, and the TCRdb table lists in-frame clones only, not all of them. The sample shows about 33,000 clones, more than 60% of them seen only once. Material: CD4+ or CD8+ T cells sorted from blood, obtained in a trial of the OX40 agonist ivuxolimab. The receptors were sampled from an adult with an advanced solid tumor such as melanoma, head and neck, liver or kidney cancer.

This chain uses TRBV28 with TRBJ1-2; 7 nucleotides align to TRBD1. With V trimmed by 4 bases and J by 5 bases, 4 bases remained unmatched. CDR3 size: 13 residues. Germline V CDR1 and CDR2: MDHEN, SYDVKM. The CDR3: CASSSTGPYGYTF. CDR3 sequence (DNA): TGTGCCAGCAGTTCGACAGGGCCTTATGGCTACACCTTC.

DNA for the CDR3: TGTGCCAGCAGCGCCGAAGGGGGTGGCGGCACTGAAGCTTTCTTT. Protein product: CASSAEGGGGTEAFF. The rearrangement links TRBV9 to TRBJ1-1; possible D gene TRBD1, 6 bases. With 3 bases removed from V and 4 bases from J, the gap between germline ends came to 16 bases. Germline CDR1 is SGDLS and CDR2 is YYNGEE. The CDR3 has 15 amino acids.

This clone has a handful of counts. The V gene is TRBV30, the J gene TRBJ1-1; D is undetermined. The V end was cut by 2 bases, the J end by 0 bases, with 16 bases between. CDR1 GTSNPN and CDR2 SVGIG come from the germline V gene (reference sequence). This CDR3 has 16 residues. The CDR3 DNA follows: TGTGCCTGGAGTTGGGGAGGCAGCACTATGAACACTGAAGCTTTCTTT. This sequence encodes CAWSWGGSTMNTEAFF.

The rearrangement links TRBV19 to TRBJ2-6, with 7 positions matching TRBD1. This CDR3 has 16 residues. Unmatched junction bases numbered 5, after V lost 4 bases and J lost 2 bases. Germline CDR1 and CDR2: LNHDA and SQIVND (reference sequence). CDR3 DNA: TGTGCCAGTAGTACACCTACAGGGGCTGGGGCCAACGTCCTGACTTTC. Its translation: CASSTPTGAGANVLTF. Full variable domain (rest looked up from reference TRBV19 and TRBJ2-6): DGGITQSPKYLFRKEGQNVTLSCEQNLNHDAMYWYRQDPGQGLRLIYYSQIVNDFQKGDIAEGYSVSREKKESFPLTVTSAQKNPTAFYLCASSTPTGAGANVLTFGAGSRLTVL.

In its sample, this clone was seen once. The chain uses TRBV9 and TRBJ2-7; 8 nucleotides align to TRBD1. This CDR3 is built from 14 residues. Germline CDR1 is SGDLS and CDR2 is YYNGEE. J was trimmed by 7 bases and V by 3 bases; bases with no gene match: 9. CDR3 in amino acids: CASSANQGAGEQYF. The CDR3 nucleotides read TGTGCCAGCAGCGCCAATCAGGGGGCTGGGGAGCAGTACTTC.

The chain links TRBV2 to TRBJ2-5; the D gene is possibly TRBD1 (6 bases). The J call is doubtful: the DNA matches TRBJ2-7 better. The CDR3 loop spans 13 amino acids. Germline V gives CDR1 SNHLY, CDR2 FYNNEI. CDR3 coding DNA: TGTGCCAGCAGTGCGGACAGACCGTACGAGCAGTACTTC. Translated: CASSADRPYEQYF.

This chain connects TRBV5-1 to TRBJ2-7; D may be TRBD2 (5 bases). V was clipped by 0 bases and J by 3 bases, with 10 bases between them. CDR3 size: 14 residues. The V gene's germline CDR1 is SGHRS and CDR2 YFSETQ. CDR3 protein: CASSLEPGSYEQYF. DNA for the CDR3: TGCGCCAGCAGCTTGGAACCGGGGAGCTACGAGCAGTACTTC.

The rearrangement uses TRBV10-1 and TRBJ1-4; weak D call: TRBD1 (5 bases). The CDR3 runs to 14 residues. Germline V lookup: CDR1 WNHNN, CDR2 SYGVQD (reference sequence). With 2 bases removed from V and 4 bases from J, the gap between germline ends came to 8 bases. The CDR3 DNA sequence: TGCGCCAGCAGTGAGCGGGGGATTAATGAAAAACTGTTTTTT. Protein: CASSERGINEKLFF.

The gene calls are TRBV7-8 and TRBJ1-5; the match to TRBD1 covers 7 bases. Per the germline V gene, CDR1 is SGHVS and CDR2 is FQNEAQ. V lost 5 bases to trimming and J lost 0 bases; unmatched junction nucleotides: 13. The CDR3 sequence is 18 residues long. The CDR3 nucleotides read TGTGCCAGCAGCCCCAAGAACCGGGACAGATATAGCAATCAGCCCCAGCATTTT. Amino acid sequence: CASSPKNRDRYSNQPQHF.

CDR3 bases: TGCGCCAGCAGCCCAGCCGGGACTAGCGGGGGGGCCGAGCAGTTCTTC. It is translated as CASSPAGTSGGAEQFF. The V gene is TRBV5-1, the J gene TRBJ2-1; 16 bases agree with TRBD2. The V gene's germline CDR1 is SGHRS and CDR2 YFSETQ. The CDR3 loop spans 16 amino acids. The trim removed 4 bases at V and 10 bases at J, leaving 8 bases unmatched. Drawing the rest from reference TRBV5-1 and TRBJ2-1, the complete variable domain is KAGVTQTPRYLIKTRGQQVTLSCSPISGHRSVSWYQQTPGQGLQFLFEYFSETQRNKGNFPGRFSGRQFSNSRSEMNVSTLELGDSALYLCASSPAGTSGGAEQFFGPGTRLTVL.

V is TRBV6-1 and J is TRBJ1-4, with 9 bases lining up with TRBD1. V was clipped by 1 base and J by 8 bases; unmatched bases: 14. The germline V gene has CDR1 MNHNS and CDR2 SASEGT. The CDR3 has 18 amino acids. DNA for the CDR3: TGTGCCAGCAGTGAAGTGTGGGACAGGGTATTTTCGGACGAAAAACTGTTTTTT. Amino acids: CASSEVWDRVFSDEKLFF.

J is TRBJ1-5 and V is TRBV18; TRBD1 aligns across 8 bases. With 8 bases clipped from V and 5 bases from J, the junction kept 8 bases outside the gene matches. Germline loops: CDR1 KGHSH, CDR2 LQKENI. CDR3 length: 14 amino acids. The CDR3 region is CASTNGQGDQPQHF. The CDR3 DNA reads TGTGCCAGCACGAACGGACAGGGAGATCAGCCCCAGCATTTT.

The V gene is TRBV11-2, the J gene TRBJ1-6, with TRBD1 identical over 11 bases. CDR3 size: 14 residues. With 1 base clipped from V and 10 bases from J, the junction kept 0 bases outside the gene matches. The germline CDR1 and CDR2 sequences are SGHAT and FQNNGV. CDR3 amino acids: CASSLGTGGSPLHF. DNA of the CDR3: TGTGCCAGCAGCTTAGGGACAGGGGGCTCACCCCTCCACTTT.

The genes are TRBV28 and TRBJ2-2, with TRBD2 identical over 7 bases. The germline CDR1 and CDR2 sequences are MDHEN and SYDVKM. The length of the CDR3 is 15 residues. V lost 5 bases, J lost 1 base, and 4 bases stayed unmatched. This CDR3 reads CASSPAGENTGELFF. The CDR3 DNA sequence: TGTGCCAGCAGTCCTGCGGGGGAGAACACCGGGGAGCTGTTTTTT.

This sequence joins TRBV6-1 and TRBJ2-7; 9 bases map to TRBD1. CDR3 length: 14 residues. The V gene end was trimmed by 4 bases and the J gene end by 6 bases; junction bases not matched to a gene: 7. Germline CDR1 reads MNHNS; CDR2 reads SASEGT. CDR3 nucleotide sequence: TGTGCCAGCAGTGCGGGACAGGGCACCTTCGAGCAGTACTTC. Translated: CASSAGQGTFEQYF.

The J gene is TRBJ2-5, the V gene TRBV7-9, with TRBD2 identical over 7 bases. V was pared by 6 bases and J by 4 bases, with 5 bases of the junction left unmatched. The CDR3 has 13 residues. CDR1 and CDR2 (germline): SEHNR, FQNEAQ (reference sequence). As DNA, the CDR3 is TGTGCCAGCAGTTGGGAGGGGAGAGAGACCCAGTACTTC. Protein: CASSWEGRETQYF.

The V and J genes are TRBV6-6 and TRBJ1-1; possibly TRBD1 for D (6 bases). The germline CDR1 and CDR2 sequences are MNHNY and SVGAGI (reference sequence). The CDR3 runs 14 residues. The V end was cut by 7 bases, the J end by 1 base, with 13 bases between. In DNA form, the CDR3 reads TGTGCCAGCATTCATACGGACAGGAACACTGAAGCTTTCTTT. Its translation is CASIHTDRNTEAFF.

The CDR3 reads CAISGGFSYEQYF. CDR3 sequence (DNA): TGTGCCATCAGTGGCGGGTTCTCCTACGAGCAGTACTTC. The chain recombines TRBV10-3 with TRBJ2-7, with D possibly being TRBD2 (5 bases). The V end lost 4 bases, the J end lost 0 bases, and 7 bases lay between the germline ends. The CDR3 has 13 amino acids. The germline CDR1 and CDR2 sequences are ENHRY and SYGVKD.

The chain combines TRBV28 with TRBJ1-3; weak D call: TRBD1 (6 bases). V gave up 3 bases and J gave up 4 bases, with 13 bases separating them. The CDR3 is 15 residues long. Germline assignment: CDR1 MDHEN and CDR2 SYDVKM. The CDR3 region has the DNA TGTGCCAGCAGTTTCCGGGGCCAGGGGGGAAACACCATATATTTT. Amino acid sequence: CASSFRGQGGNTIYF.